This T cell receptor beta chain was obtained from a study of long-term antiretroviral therapy in people with HIV. Study in general: Sampling started about a decade before the 2015 immediate-ART recommendation.

The immunoSEQ assay was v3.0, run at survey level. Assay: immunoSEQ multiplex PCR; the TCRdb copy retains only in-frame clones and omits some. Of tens of thousands of clones listed, approximately 75% are singletons. Germline CDR1 is SGHRS and CDR2 is YFSETQ. V trimming: 0 bases; J trimming: 5 bases; junction bases outside the gene matches: 10. The CDR3 consists of 16 residues. The sequenced sample was unsorted PBMCs, obtained 3 years after starting antiretroviral therapy. The clonotype was recovered from a man aged 50-60 years with HIV. This chain joins TRBV5-1 and TRBJ1-1, with 7 positions matching TRBD1. For the CDR3, the DNA is TGCGCCAGCAGCTTGGTCAGGGGGGGGCGCGATACTGAAGCTTTCTTT. Protein sequence: CASSLVRGGRDTEAFF.